This T cell receptor beta chain came from a study of blood T cell repertoires in COVID-19. For the study at large: Samples taken during acute and convalescent COVID-19 were collected in the United States, Italy and Spain. PBMCs, B-cell-depleted T cells, or T cells were the source of the cDNA or gDNA that made up the material.

The CDR3 is 15 residues long. Germline loops: CDR1 SGHTA, CDR2 FQGTGA. V lost 4 bases and J lost 4; bases outside the gene matches: 3. Methods used by the authors: Researchers report that nucleated cell counts were estimated from reference gene primer amplification. Assay: immunoSEQ multiplex PCR; the TCRdb copy retains only in-frame clones and omits some. V, J and clone size reflect that table, while D and trimming were determined from the DNA. The table shows under 200,000 clones, with 83% occurring only once. The specimen sequenced was peripheral blood. The chain combines TRBV7-3 with TRBJ2-2, with 10 bases that match TRBD1. The clonotype originates from a human donor in a cohort sampled during active COVID-19. As DNA, the CDR3 is TGTGCCAGCAGCTATAGGACAGGGGGCACCGGGGAGCTGTTTTTT. Encoded protein: CASSYRTGGTGELFF.